Here is one T cell receptor (beta chain) with its context. What it recognizes is unknown. The data originate from a study of OX40 agonist ivuxolimab in advanced cancers. Study as a whole: Participants averaged about 66 years of age (range 23 to 79) and were around 80% male. General study points: Part of the nonresponder group also had normalized T-cell clonal expansion that was low. Mean expanded clone counts were higher in CD8+ than CD4+ T cells.

Between the trimmed V and J ends, which lost 6 bases and 4 bases, there was a span of 21 bases. Germline V gives CDR1 SEHNR, CDR2 FQNEAQ (reference sequence). This CDR3 spans 16 amino acids. Data came from immunoSEQ multiplex PCR; TCRdb stores just in-frame clones and leaves some out. The data show 34,000 or so clones, 81% seen once. On cycle 4 day 1 and cycle 7 day 1, as well as at baseline, blood was sampled. The receptor comes from an adult with an advanced solid tumor such as melanoma, head and neck, liver or kidney cancer. This sample comprised CD4+ or CD8+ T cells sorted from blood, obtained in a trial of the OX40 agonist ivuxolimab. The rearrangement uses TRBV7-9 and TRBJ1-2; D is ambiguous. The chain's CDR3 is CASRTSRGPPGYGYTF. The CDR3 DNA reads as TGTGCCAGCAGGACCTCGCGCGGGCCGCCGGGCTATGGCTACACCTTC.